The sequence of this T cell receptor beta chain was determined in a study of graft-versus-host responses after intestinal transplantation. As for the study in general: Each recipient received a multivisceral, liver-intestinal, or isolated intestinal graft. All recipients got anti-thymocyte globulin induction, then tacrolimus and steroids for 2 to 4 years. General study points: Recipient marrow held GvH clones, some first seen in ileum or blood. Subjects displaying graft-donor T cell macrochimerism possessed elevated graft-versus-host to host-versus-graft clonal ratios inside allografts.

This CDR3 is 16 amino acids long. J gave up 4 bases and V 5 bases, and 11 bases lay outside the gene matches. Per the germline V gene, CDR1 is SGHDT and CDR2 is YYEEEE. The protocol was immunoSEQ multiplex PCR, while the TCRdb copy is restricted to in-frame clones and leaves out a portion. The sample includes approximately 86,000 clones, 90% to 95% seen only once; the top ten take 0.09% to 0.1%. About this clone itself: The antigen is unknown.

This receptor was identified in a human donor who received an intestinal transplant. The sequencing here drew on unstimulated CD4+ T cells sorted from spleen or lymph node cells, taken before intestinal transplant. This chain links TRBV5-6 with TRBJ2-2, with 7 bases fitting TRBD1. CDR3 sequence reads: CASRIGRGQGTGELFF. CDR3 DNA: TGTGCCAGCAGGATAGGTAGGGGGCAAGGCACCGGGGAGCTGTTTTTT.